This passage covers 5 T cell receptor beta chains from one sample sequenced in a study of resident and recirculating memory T cells in vitiligo. Sequencing used immunoSEQ multiplex PCR; TCRdb keeps in-frame clones, though not all of them. The data show around 78,000 clones, roughly 94% seen once. The sequenced material came from blood. Receptors originate from a male donor with vitiligo.

The chain recombines TRBV2 with TRBJ1-5; D is uncertain. Trimming pared 6 bases from V and 1 base from J, leaving 16 bases between. CDR1 and CDR2 (germline): SNHLY, FYNNEI. This CDR3 region has 16 residues. CDR3 DNA: TGTGCCAGCAGAGGCTTTGCGGGGTACAGCAATCAGCCCCAGCATTTT. This sequence encodes CASRGFAGYSNQPQHF.

The V call is TRBV28, the J call TRBJ1-1; TRBD1 is a possible D gene (6 bases). Germline assignment: CDR1 MDHEN and CDR2 SYDVKM. V lost 5 bases and J 0 bases, leaving 10 bases between the germline ends. There are 14 residues in the CDR3. The CDR3 region has the DNA TGTGCCAGCAGTGTTACAGGGATGAACACTGAAGCTTTCTTT. It translates to CASSVTGMNTEAFF.

The chain has TRBV7-7 and TRBJ2-1; D might be TRBD2 (5 bases). Germline lookup yields CDR1 SSHAT and CDR2 FNYEAQ (reference sequence). The CDR3 has 13 amino acids. The V end lost 2 bases, the J end lost 7 bases, and 9 bases lay between the germline ends. The CDR3 region is CASSLNGMNEQFF. CDR3 in DNA: TGTGCCAGCAGCTTAAACGGGATGAATGAGCAGTTCTTC.

Only one count was recorded for this clone. CDR3: CASSEALNSNQPQHF. CDR3 sequence (DNA): TGTGCCAGCAGTGAAGCTCTAAATAGCAATCAGCCCCAGCATTTT. V and J are TRBV6-1 and TRBJ1-5; no clear D. Trimming cost V 0 bases and J 0 bases, with 6 bases left between them. Germline V gene sequence: CDR1 MNHNS, CDR2 SASEGT. The CDR3 has 15 residues.

V and J are TRBV7-7 and TRBJ2-5, with TRBD1 matching 8 bases. The germline CDR1 and CDR2 sequences are SSHAT and FNYEAQ (reference sequence). V gave up 5 bases and J gave up 0 bases; unmatched junction bases: 2. The length of the CDR3 is 14 residues. In DNA form, the CDR3 reads TGTGCCAGCAGCGCGGGACAGGACCAAGAGACCCAGTACTTC. This translates into CASSAGQDQETQYF.